This T cell receptor beta chain comes out of a study of blood T cell repertoires in COVID-19. Across the study: Samples came from the United States, Italy and Spain, spanning acute and convalescent COVID-19.

The authors' processing: The authors estimated nucleated cell counts from reference gene primer amplification. Sequencing was performed with immunoSEQ multiplex PCR; in TCRdb, only in-frame clones are kept and a portion is missing. V and J calls and clone size come straight from that table; D and trimming were deduced from the DNA. The table shows 250,000 to 300,000 clones, with approximately 91% occurring only once. Trimming took off 2 bases at V and 4 bases at J, with 9 bases between the two ends. The CDR3 has 14 amino acids. Germline V gene data show CDR1 as KGHSH and CDR2 as LQKENI. The sequence was collected from a woman in her thirties or forties with acute COVID-19. The sample taken for sequencing was PBMCs or T cells enriched from blood (not recorded which). J is TRBJ1-3 and V is TRBV18; perhaps TRBD1 as D (5 bases). The DNA for the CDR3 is TGTGCCAGCTCACCAGGAGGGGTCGGAAACACCATATATTTT. Translated, it gives CASSPGGVGNTIYF.